A single sample gave rise to the 4 T cell receptor beta chains below, sequenced in a study of technical replicates of blood from a few donors. Here immunoSEQ multiplex PCR was the method, and the copy in TCRdb shows in-frame clones only, minus some. This sample yields more than 65,000 clones, of which roughly 92% are seen a single time; 0.41% belongs to the top ten. Sequencing used T cells isolated from PBMCs. The receptors derive from a human donor in good health.

This chain links TRBV6-5 with TRBJ2-5; 9 bases fit TRBD2. Germline V gives CDR1 MNHEY, CDR2 SVGAGI. V shed 0 bases and J 10 bases; nucleotides not matched to a gene: 9. This CDR3 region has 15 residues. The CDR3 DNA reads as TGTGCCAGCAGTTACTCCTCTAGCGGGGTCGGTGACCAGTACTTC. Protein product: CASSYSSSGVGDQYF.

V and J are TRBV7-6 and TRBJ2-3; 7 bases are a match to TRBD2. The CDR3 is 15 amino acids. V lost 5 bases, J lost 3 bases, and 8 bases stayed unmatched. Germline V gives CDR1 SGHVS, CDR2 FNYEAQ. CDR3 sequence (DNA): TGTGCCAGCAGCCGTACGGGGGGAGGTACAGATACGCAGTATTTT. This encodes CASSRTGGGTDTQYF.

The V call is TRBV9, the J call TRBJ1-1, with D unclear. This CDR3 is 13 amino acids long. In germline, CDR1 is SGDLS, CDR2 YYNGEE. Deletions cut 1 base from V and 3 bases from J, with 7 bases between. The DNA for the CDR3 is TGTGCCAGCAGCGTATACTCTGACACTGAAGCTTTCTTT. Its protein is CASSVYSDTEAFF.

The chain uses TRBV6-5 and TRBJ2-7; the D is unclear. Germline lookup yields CDR1 MNHEY and CDR2 SVGAGI. This CDR3 region has 15 residues. V was trimmed by 0 bases and J by 2 bases, leaving 11 bases between them. The CDR3 DNA reads as TGTGCCAGCAGTTACTCGAACTTCCGTCCCTACGAGCAGTACTTC. It yields the protein CASSYSNFRPYEQYF.